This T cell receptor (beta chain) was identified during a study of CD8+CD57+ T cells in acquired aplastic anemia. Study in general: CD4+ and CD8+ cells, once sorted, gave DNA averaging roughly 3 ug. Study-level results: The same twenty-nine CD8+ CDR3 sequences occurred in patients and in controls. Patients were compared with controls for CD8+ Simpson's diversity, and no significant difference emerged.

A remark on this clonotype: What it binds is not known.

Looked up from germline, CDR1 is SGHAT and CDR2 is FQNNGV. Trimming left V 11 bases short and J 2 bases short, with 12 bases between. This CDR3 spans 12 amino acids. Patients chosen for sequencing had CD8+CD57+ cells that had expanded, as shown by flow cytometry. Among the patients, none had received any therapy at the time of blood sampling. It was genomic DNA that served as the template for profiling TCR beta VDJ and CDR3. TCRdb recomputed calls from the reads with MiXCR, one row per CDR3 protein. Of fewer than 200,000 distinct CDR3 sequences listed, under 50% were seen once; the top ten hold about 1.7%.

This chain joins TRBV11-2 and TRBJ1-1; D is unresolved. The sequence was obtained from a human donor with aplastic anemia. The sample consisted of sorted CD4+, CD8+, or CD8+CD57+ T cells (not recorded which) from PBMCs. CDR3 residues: CASKAANTEAFF. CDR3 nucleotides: TGTGCCTCAAAAGCGGCAAACACTGAAGCTTTCTTT. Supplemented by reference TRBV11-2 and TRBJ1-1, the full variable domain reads EAGVAQSPRYKIIEKRQSVAFWCNPISGHATLYWYQQILGQGPKLLIQFQNNGVVDDSQLPKDRFSAERLKGVDSTLKIQPAKLEDSAVYLCASKAANTEAFFGQGTRLTVV.